This T cell receptor beta chain is drawn from a study of CD8 T cells in ankylosing spondylitis. Study-wide results and limits: CD8+ disease-linked clones were present at relatively low frequencies in blood. Made up of roughly 8 highly homologous variants, a TCR beta motif appeared characteristic of ankylosing spondylitis blood.

In this sample, this clonotype turned up a few times. Antigen: not known. As the method for making TCR beta libraries, quantitative 5'-RACE with molecular barcodes was used. One entry per CDR3 protein, called by TCRdb with MiXCR from the 5' RACE reads. This table holds just under 550,000 distinct CDR3 sequences, more than 9.5% found once. Germline V gives CDR1 SGHNT, CDR2 YENEEA. The CDR3 runs to 13 residues. The germline V and J ends were trimmed by 4 bases and 6 bases, with 13 bases remaining between them. The chain couples TRBV11-3 to TRBJ2-7; TRBD2 might be the D (6 bases). The sequence was collected from a male donor with ankylosing spondylitis. The specimen was blood, either unsorted or a sorted T cell fraction (not recorded which). CDR3 nucleotides: TGTGCCAGCAGCTCGGGGACTTACGGCGAGCAGTACTTC. It specifies CASSSGTYGEQYF.